This TCR beta chain came from a study of OX40 agonist ivuxolimab in advanced cancers. Study-level background: An agonistic anti-OX40 (CD134) antibody, ivuxolimab, was used to treat the patients. Study-level results: Clonal expansion was among the lowest in partial responders at 0.1-3.0 mg/kg, especially CD8+.

About this clone: Its antigen is not identified.

The data were produced by immunoSEQ multiplex PCR, yet TCRdb's version contains in-frame clones alone and is incomplete. The table has about 80,000 clones, approximately 86% seen once; the top ten hold around 2%. The CDR3 extends over 14 amino acids. Per the germline V gene, CDR1 is SGDLS and CDR2 is YYNGEE. Trimming removed 4 bases from V and 1 base from J; junction bases left unmatched: 4. The sequence derives from an adult with an advanced solid tumor such as melanoma, head and neck, liver or kidney cancer. Sequenced material: CD4+ or CD8+ T cells sorted from blood, taken in a trial of the OX40 agonist ivuxolimab. This sequence joins TRBV9 and TRBJ2-5; 7 bases align to TRBD1. DNA of the CDR3: TGTGCCAGCAGCAAGGGACAGAGCCAAGAGACCCAGTACTTC. Its translation: CASSKGQSQETQYF.